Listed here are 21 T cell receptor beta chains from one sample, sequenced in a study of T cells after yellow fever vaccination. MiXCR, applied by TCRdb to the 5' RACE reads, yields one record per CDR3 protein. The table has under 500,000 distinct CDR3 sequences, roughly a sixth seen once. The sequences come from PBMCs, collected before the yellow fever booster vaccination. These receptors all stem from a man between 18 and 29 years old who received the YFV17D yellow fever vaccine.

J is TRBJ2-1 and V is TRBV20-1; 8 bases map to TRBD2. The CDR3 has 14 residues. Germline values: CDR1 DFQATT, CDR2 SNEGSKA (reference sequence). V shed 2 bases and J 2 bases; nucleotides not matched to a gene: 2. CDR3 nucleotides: TGCAGTGCTAGACCGGGGGGGGCCTACAATGAGCAGTTCTTC. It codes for CSARPGGAYNEQFF.

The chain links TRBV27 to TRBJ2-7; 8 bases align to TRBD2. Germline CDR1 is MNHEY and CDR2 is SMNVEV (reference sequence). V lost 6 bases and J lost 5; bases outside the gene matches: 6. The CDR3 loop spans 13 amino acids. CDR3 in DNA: TGTGCCAGCAGGAGCGGGGGCTTAAACGAGCAGTACGTC. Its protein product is CASRSGGLNEQYV.

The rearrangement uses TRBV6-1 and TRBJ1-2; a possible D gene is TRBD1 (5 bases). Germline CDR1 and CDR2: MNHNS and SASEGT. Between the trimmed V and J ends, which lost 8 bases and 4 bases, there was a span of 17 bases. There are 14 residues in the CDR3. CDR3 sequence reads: CASSSSGRGYGYTF. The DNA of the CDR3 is TGTGCCAGCTCTTCGTCGGGGCGCGGCTATGGCTACACCTTC.

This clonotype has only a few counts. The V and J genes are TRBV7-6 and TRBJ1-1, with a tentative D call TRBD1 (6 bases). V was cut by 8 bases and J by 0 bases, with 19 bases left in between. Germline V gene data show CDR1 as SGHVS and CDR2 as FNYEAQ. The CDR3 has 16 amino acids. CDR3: CASFLELRGVNTEAFF. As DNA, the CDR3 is TGTGCCAGCTTCCTCGAGTTAAGGGGGGTGAACACTGAAGCTTTCTTT.

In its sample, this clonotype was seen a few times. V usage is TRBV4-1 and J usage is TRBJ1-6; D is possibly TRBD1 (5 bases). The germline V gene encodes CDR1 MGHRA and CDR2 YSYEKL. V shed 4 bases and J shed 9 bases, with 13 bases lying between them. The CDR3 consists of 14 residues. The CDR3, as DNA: TGCGCCAGCAGCCGAGCCAGGGTTGGTTCACCCCTCCACTTT. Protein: CASSRARVGSPLHF.

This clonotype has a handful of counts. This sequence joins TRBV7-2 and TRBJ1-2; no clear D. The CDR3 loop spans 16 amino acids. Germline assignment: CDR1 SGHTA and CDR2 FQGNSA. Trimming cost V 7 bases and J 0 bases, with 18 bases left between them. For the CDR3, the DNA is TGTGCCAGCACCCTCTTTTCGGATCCCACTAACTATGGCTACACCTTC. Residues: CASTLFSDPTNYGYTF.

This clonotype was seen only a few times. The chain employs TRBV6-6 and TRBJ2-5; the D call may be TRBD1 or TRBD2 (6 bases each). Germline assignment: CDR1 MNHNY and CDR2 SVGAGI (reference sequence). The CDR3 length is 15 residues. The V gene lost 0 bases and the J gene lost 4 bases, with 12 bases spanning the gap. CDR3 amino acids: CASSYSTKGGETQYF. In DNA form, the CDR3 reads TGTGCCAGCAGTTACTCTACGAAGGGGGGAGAGACCCAGTACTTC.

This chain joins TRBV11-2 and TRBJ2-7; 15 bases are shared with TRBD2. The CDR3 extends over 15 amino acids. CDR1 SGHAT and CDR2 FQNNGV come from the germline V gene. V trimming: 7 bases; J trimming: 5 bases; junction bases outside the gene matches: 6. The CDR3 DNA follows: TGTGCCAGCAAATCGGGACTAGCGGGGGGAGACGAGCAGTACTTC. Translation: CASKSGLAGGDEQYF.

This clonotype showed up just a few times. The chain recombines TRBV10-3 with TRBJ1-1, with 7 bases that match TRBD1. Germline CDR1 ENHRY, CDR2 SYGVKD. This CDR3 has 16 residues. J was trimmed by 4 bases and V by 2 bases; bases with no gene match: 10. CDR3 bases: TGTGCCATCAGTGAGCGGAGGGACAGCTCGGGCACTGAAGCTTTCTTT. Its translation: CAISERRDSSGTEAFF.

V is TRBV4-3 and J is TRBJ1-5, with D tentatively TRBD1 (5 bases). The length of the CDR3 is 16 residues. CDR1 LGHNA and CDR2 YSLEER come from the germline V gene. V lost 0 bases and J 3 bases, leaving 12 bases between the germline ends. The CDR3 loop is CASSQDWRGPNQPQHF. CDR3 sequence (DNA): TGCGCCAGCAGCCAAGATTGGCGGGGACCCAATCAGCCCCAGCATTTT.

The CDR3 coding sequence is TGTGCCAGCCTTGACCCGGAAATTCGGGGCACTGAAGCTTTCTTT. It codes for CASLDPEIRGTEAFF. The chain carries TRBV6-2 or TRBV6-3 and TRBJ1-1, with unresolved D. V shed 8 bases and J shed 4 bases, with 20 bases lying between them. The CDR3 totals 15 residues. Germline CDR1 MNHEY, CDR2 SVGEGT.

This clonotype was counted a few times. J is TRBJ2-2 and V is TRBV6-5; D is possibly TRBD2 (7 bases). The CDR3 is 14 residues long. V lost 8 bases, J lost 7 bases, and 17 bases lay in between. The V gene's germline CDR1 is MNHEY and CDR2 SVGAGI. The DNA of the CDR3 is TGTGCCAGCGGGGGGGGGCCCCTGGTCGGGGAGCTGTTTTTT. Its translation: CASGGGPLVGELFF.

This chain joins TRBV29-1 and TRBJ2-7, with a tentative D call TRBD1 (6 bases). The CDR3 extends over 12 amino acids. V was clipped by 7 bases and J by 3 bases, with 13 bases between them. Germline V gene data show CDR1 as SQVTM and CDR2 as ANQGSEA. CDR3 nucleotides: TGCAGCGCTCAGGGCAGGGGCTACGAGCAGTACGTC. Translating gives CSAQGRGYEQYV.

CDR3 residues: CASSSLAGGNNEQFF. The CDR3 coding sequence is TGTGCCAGCAGCTCACTAGCGGGGGGTAACAATGAGCAGTTCTTC. The chain combines TRBV7-8 with TRBJ2-1, with 12 nucleotides matching TRBD2. The junction had 3 bases not matched to a gene; V was cut back by 4 bases and J by 5 bases. Looked up from germline, CDR1 is SGHVS and CDR2 is FQNEAQ. CDR3 length: 15 residues.

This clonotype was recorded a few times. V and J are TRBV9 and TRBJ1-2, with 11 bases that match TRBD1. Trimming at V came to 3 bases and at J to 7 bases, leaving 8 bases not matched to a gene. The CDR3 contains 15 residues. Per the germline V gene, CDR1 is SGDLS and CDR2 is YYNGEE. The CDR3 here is CASSAGQGEVFGYTF. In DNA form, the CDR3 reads TGTGCCAGCAGCGCGGGACAGGGGGAGGTCTTTGGCTACACCTTC. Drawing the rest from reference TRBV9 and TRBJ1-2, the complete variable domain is DSGVTQTPKHLITATGQRVTLRCSPRSGDLSVYWYQQSLDQGLQFLIQYYNGEERAKGNILERFSAQQFPDLHSELNLSSLELGDSALYFCASSAGQGEVFGYTFGSGTRLTVV.

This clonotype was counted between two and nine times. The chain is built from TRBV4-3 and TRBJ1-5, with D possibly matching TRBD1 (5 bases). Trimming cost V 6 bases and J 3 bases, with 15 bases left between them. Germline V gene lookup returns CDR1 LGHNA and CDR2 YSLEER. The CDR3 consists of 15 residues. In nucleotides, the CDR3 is TGCGCCAGCAGTCAGACAGACGGCCCCAATCAGCCCCAGCATTTT. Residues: CASSQTDGPNQPQHF.

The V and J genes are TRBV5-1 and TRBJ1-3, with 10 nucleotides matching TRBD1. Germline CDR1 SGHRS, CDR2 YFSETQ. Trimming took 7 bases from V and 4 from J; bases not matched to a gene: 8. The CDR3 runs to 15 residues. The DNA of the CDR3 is TGCGCCAGCGGCGACAGGGGGCTGTTCGGAAACACCATATATTTT. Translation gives CASGDRGLFGNTIYF. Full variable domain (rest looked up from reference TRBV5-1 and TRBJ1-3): KAGVTQTPRYLIKTRGQQVTLSCSPISGHRSVSWYQQTPGQGLQFLFEYFSETQRNKGNFPGRFSGRQFSNSRSEMNVSTLELGDSALYLCASGDRGLFGNTIYFGEGSWLTVV.

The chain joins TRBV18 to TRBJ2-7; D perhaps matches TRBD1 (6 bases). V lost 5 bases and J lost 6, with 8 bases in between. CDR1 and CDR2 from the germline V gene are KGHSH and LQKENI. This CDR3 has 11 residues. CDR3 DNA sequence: TGTGCCAGCTCAGGGGGCGGCGAGCAGTACGTC. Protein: CASSGGGEQYV.

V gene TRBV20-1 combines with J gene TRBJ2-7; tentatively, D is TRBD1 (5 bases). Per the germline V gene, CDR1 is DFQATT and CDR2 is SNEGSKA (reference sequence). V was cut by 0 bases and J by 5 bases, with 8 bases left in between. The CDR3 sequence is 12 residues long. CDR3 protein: CSAREGVDEQYV. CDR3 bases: TGCAGTGCTAGAGAAGGGGTCGACGAGCAGTACGTC.

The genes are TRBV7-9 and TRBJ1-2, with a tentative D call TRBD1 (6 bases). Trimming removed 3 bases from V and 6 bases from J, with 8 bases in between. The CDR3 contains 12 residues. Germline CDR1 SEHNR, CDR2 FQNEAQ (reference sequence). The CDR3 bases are TGTGCCAGCAGCTTCACAGGGAATGGCTACACCTTC. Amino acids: CASSFTGNGYTF.

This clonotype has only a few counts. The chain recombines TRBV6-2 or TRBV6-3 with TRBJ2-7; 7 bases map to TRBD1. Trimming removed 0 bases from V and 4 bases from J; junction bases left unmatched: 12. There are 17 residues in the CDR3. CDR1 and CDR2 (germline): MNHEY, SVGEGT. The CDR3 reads CASSYSMRGRSIYEQYV. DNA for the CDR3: TGTGCCAGCAGTTACTCGATGAGGGGGCGGAGTATTTACGAGCAGTACGTC.